Below, 20 T cell receptor beta chains from the same sample are listed, as sequenced in a study of beta chain features in type 1 diabetes. Expressed TCRB transcripts were sequenced, since all the RNA that had been isolated was reverse transcribed. Method: immunoSEQ multiplex PCR; TCRdb's copy keeps in-frame clones and lacks some. The sample records approximately 160,000 clones, roughly 9% being singletons. The sequencing input was central memory CD4+ T cells from blood. The origin of the receptors is a woman between 18 and 29 years old in good health.

The chain couples TRBV2 to TRBJ2-7, with 15 bases fitting TRBD2. The CDR3 contains 15 residues. Trimming removed 9 bases from V and 4 bases from J; junction bases left unmatched: 7. Germline V gene lookup returns CDR1 SNHLY and CDR2 FYNNEI. The CDR3 DNA follows: TGTGCCAGTCGGAGCGGACTAGCGGGAGGGTACGAGCAGTACTTC. This encodes CASRSGLAGGYEQYF.

The chain links TRBV9 to TRBJ1-2; D gene unclear. V lost 0 bases and J lost 5, with 8 bases in between. The CDR3 length is 13 residues. Per germline, CDR1 SGDLS and CDR2 YYNGEE. The CDR3 protein is CASSVDRQYGYTF. CDR3 nucleotide sequence: TGTGCCAGCAGCGTAGACCGTCAGTATGGCTACACCTTC.

The sample holds a few counts of this clone. This chain uses TRBV9 with TRBJ2-5; 8 bases map to TRBD2. This CDR3 region has 15 residues. Trimming at V came to 4 bases and at J to 5 bases, leaving 10 bases not matched to a gene. In germline, CDR1 is SGDLS, CDR2 YYNGEE. CDR3 amino acids: CASSLYGGAGETQYF. The CDR3 DNA is TGTGCCAGCAGCTTATACGGGGGGGCCGGGGAGACCCAGTACTTC.

The chain joins TRBV30 to TRBJ2-3; 9 bases line up with TRBD2. The ends lost 0 bases at V and 4 bases at J; junction bases unmatched: 5. This CDR3 has 15 residues. Germline values: CDR1 GTSNPN, CDR2 SVGIG (reference sequence). CDR3 bases: TGTGCCTGGAGTGTCCATAGCGGGAGATCAGATACGCAGTATTTT. This sequence encodes CAWSVHSGRSDTQYF.

This clone has just a few counts. This chain links TRBV5-1 with TRBJ1-2, with 8 nucleotides matching TRBD1. The CDR3 covers 16 residues. The junction had 12 bases not matched to a gene; V was cut back by 4 bases and J by 4 bases. Looked up from germline, CDR1 is SGHRS and CDR2 is YFSETQ. The CDR3: CASSLGGQGAAYGYTF. CDR3 nucleotides: TGCGCCAGCAGCCTAGGAGGACAGGGAGCGGCCTATGGCTACACCTTC.

In its sample, this clone was seen a few times. The J gene is TRBJ1-2, the V gene TRBV18; D is ambiguous. The CDR3 extends over 14 amino acids. Looked up from germline, CDR1 is KGHSH and CDR2 is LQKENI. V lost 2 bases to trimming and J lost 1 base, with 8 bases between them. CDR3 protein: CASSPNSNNYGYTF. CDR3 sequence (DNA): TGTGCCAGCTCACCAAACAGCAATAACTATGGCTACACCTTC.

This clone was seen more than once but under ten times. The DNA for the CDR3 is TGTGCCAGCAGCTCCCGGACTAGCGGAGAGGCAGATACGCAGTATTTT. Protein product: CASSSRTSGEADTQYF. The gene calls are TRBV5-4 and TRBJ2-3; 10 nucleotides line up with TRBD2. The CDR3 spans 16 residues. The V and J ends lost 3 bases and 4 bases, in that order; junction bases with no gene match: 8. The germline V gene has CDR1 SGHNT and CDR2 YYREEE (reference sequence).

This clone turned up a few times. The junction and the germline gene differ at one end; a read error may be behind it. The sample holds other DNA sequences that translate to the same CDR3. The rearrangement joins TRBV11-2 to TRBJ1-6, with D tentatively TRBD1 (5 bases). The CDR3 is 14 amino acids. CDR1 and CDR2 (germline): SGHAT, FQNNGV. The CDR3 bases are TGTGCCAGCAGTTCCGGACACTATAATTCGCCCCTCCACTTT. This codes for CASSSGHYNSPLHF.

The chain has TRBV29-1 and TRBJ2-7; TRBD1 matches 7 bases. The trim removed 4 bases at V and 3 bases at J, leaving 6 bases unmatched. Germline CDR1 and CDR2: SQVTM and ANQGSEA. The CDR3 extends over 13 amino acids. The CDR3 here is CSVATGIYYEQYF. The CDR3 coding sequence is TGCAGCGTTGCGACAGGGATATACTACGAGCAGTACTTC.

The chain joins TRBV19 to TRBJ2-3, with D possibly matching TRBD1 (5 bases). The CDR3 runs 14 residues. V was pared by 6 bases and J by 1 base, with 11 bases between. Germline V gene data show CDR1 as LNHDA and CDR2 as SQIVND (reference sequence). CDR3 in DNA: TGTGCCAGTAGATCGACAGATGGCACAGATACGCAGTATTTT. Translating gives CASRSTDGTDTQYF.

V is TRBV5-4 and J is TRBJ2-5; TRBD1 agrees at 8 bases. The CDR3 consists of 15 residues. The ends lost 4 bases at V and 3 bases at J; junction bases unmatched: 8. CDR1 is SGHNT, CDR2 YYREEE, per germline (reference sequence). The CDR3 reads CASSRMAGGEETQYF. The CDR3 bases are TGTGCCAGCAGCCGCATGGCAGGGGGCGAAGAGACCCAGTACTTC.

This clone was seen a few times. At one end the junction does not follow the germline gene, possibly because of a read error. V and J are TRBV7-7 and TRBJ2-1, with D maybe TRBD2 (6 bases). Germline CDR1 reads SSHAT; CDR2 reads FNYEAQ (reference sequence). This CDR3 spans 13 amino acids. CDR3 protein: CASSLGTRNEQFF. Written as DNA, the CDR3 is TGTGCTAGCAGCTTAGGGACTCGCAATGAGCAGTTCTTC.

This clone was found a few times. The J gene is TRBJ2-5, the V gene TRBV11-3, with TRBD2 matching 12 bases. The trim removed 1 base at V and 5 bases at J, leaving 5 bases unmatched. The CDR3 totals 16 residues. The germline gives CDR1 SGHNT, CDR2 YENEEA. The CDR3 sequence: CASSLGVGLAGETQYF. The CDR3 coding sequence is TGTGCCAGCAGCTTAGGTGTCGGACTAGCGGGGGAGACCCAGTACTTC.

This clone has just a few counts. This rearrangement joins TRBV2 to TRBJ2-1; 10 bases match TRBD2. With V trimmed by 6 bases and J by 5 bases, 7 bases remained unmatched. Germline CDR1 and CDR2: SNHLY and FYNNEI. This CDR3 comprises 15 residues. This CDR3 reads CASRRLAGPNNEQFF. DNA of the CDR3: TGTGCCAGCAGGCGACTAGCGGGCCCCAACAATGAGCAGTTCTTC. The complete variable domain, with remaining parts taken from reference TRBV2 and TRBJ2-1, reads EPEVTQTPSHQVTQMGQEVILRCVPISNHLYFYWYRQILGQKVEFLVSFYNNEISEKSEIFDDQFSVERPDGSNFTLKIRSTKLEDSAMYFCASRRLAGPNNEQFFGPGTRLTVL.

The V call is TRBV5-1, the J call TRBJ2-4; D may be TRBD1 (5 bases). Trimming left V 0 bases short and J 6 bases short, with 13 bases between. CDR3 length: 15 amino acids. Per the germline V gene, CDR1 is SGHRS and CDR2 is YFSETQ. Here the CDR3 reads CASSLEGASRNIQYF. CDR3 DNA: TGCGCCAGCAGCTTGGAAGGGGCGAGTAGAAACATTCAGTACTTC.

This clone was seen more than once but under ten times. The chain joins TRBV6-1 to TRBJ2-3; D may be TRBD1 (6 bases). The CDR3 loop spans 14 amino acids. The germline V gene has CDR1 MNHNS and CDR2 SASEGT. Trimming removed 5 bases from V and 5 bases from J, with 14 bases in between. CDR3 loop: CASSLQGAGDTQYF. In nucleotides, the CDR3 is TGTGCCAGCAGTTTACAGGGCGCCGGAGATACGCAGTATTTT.

This clone was seen only a few times. The CDR3 DNA is TGTGCCAGCAGCTTAGAGGTGGGCCCAGATGAGCAGTTCTTC. Protein: CASSLEVGPDEQFF. V and J are TRBV7-9 and TRBJ2-1; D not certain. The germline CDR1 and CDR2 sequences are SEHNR and FQNEAQ (reference sequence). The CDR3 runs to 14 residues. V lost 1 base, J lost 8 bases, and 12 bases lay in between.

For this clone: The same CDR3 can be traced to other DNA sequences in this sample. The CDR3 coding sequence is TGTGCCAGCAGCTTCGGCCAGGGCGATCAGCCCCAGCATTTT. Translated: CASSFGQGDQPQHF. The chain recombines TRBV11-2 with TRBJ1-5; a possible D gene is TRBD1 (5 bases). Trimming took 3 bases from V and 5 from J, leaving 11 bases between them. CDR3 length: 14 residues. Germline CDR1 reads SGHAT; CDR2 reads FQNNGV. Based on the CDR3 plus reference TRBV11-2 and TRBJ1-5, the full variable domain is EAGVAQSPRYKIIEKRQSVAFWCNPISGHATLYWYQQILGQGPKLLIQFQNNGVVDDSQLPKDRFSAERLKGVDSTLKIQPAKLEDSAVYLCASSFGQGDQPQHFGDGTRLSIL.

This clone appeared a few times. The CDR3 region has the DNA TGTGCCAGCTCAGGGGAGGGGAACACTGAAGCTTTCTTT. It translates to CASSGEGNTEAFF. The rearrangement joins TRBV18 to TRBJ1-1; D remains ambiguous. The V end was cut by 5 bases, the J end by 1 base, with 8 bases between. The germline CDR1 and CDR2 sequences are KGHSH and LQKENI. The CDR3 extends over 13 amino acids.

The rearrangement links TRBV7-9 to TRBJ2-1; 10 nucleotides agree with TRBD1. The CDR3 is made up of 16 amino acids. CDR1 is SEHNR and CDR2 is FQNEAQ in the germline V gene (reference sequence). The V segment lost 8 bases and the J segment 7 bases; nucleotides outside the gene matches: 14. The CDR3 region has the DNA TGTGCCAGCCTACAAACCGGGACAGGGGCTATGAATGAGCAGTTCTTC. This translates into CASLQTGTGAMNEQFF.